The sequence of this T cell receptor beta chain was determined in a study of Tregs in tolerant kidney transplant recipients. The nonmyeloablative bone marrow transplants came from related graft donors, with transient mixed chimerism. The CDR3 is 16 amino acids. Germline lookup yields CDR1 SGHAT and CDR2 FQNNGV. The trim removed 4 bases at V and 7 bases at J, leaving 13 bases unmatched. Sequencing was performed with immunoSEQ multiplex PCR; in TCRdb, only in-frame clones are kept and a portion is missing. The sample lists about 52,000 clones, around 93% occurring once. The TCR sequence derives from a human patient who received a combined kidney and bone marrow transplant. Certain T cells may be donor cells from the graft. The sequencing here drew on CD8+ T cells from blood (PBMCs), taken 24 months after the transplant. This chain links TRBV11-2 with TRBJ2-1, with TRBD2 matching over 7 bases. CDR3 DNA: TGTGCCAGCAGCTCCCAATGGGGAGGGCCACCAAATGAGCAGTTCTTC. Translated: CASSSQWGGPPNEQFF.